These 6 T cell receptor beta chains originate from one sample sequenced in a study of T-cell memory formation after mild COVID-19. Using its own MiXCR run on the 5' RACE reads, TCRdb lists one record per CDR3 protein. The data show under 450,000 distinct CDR3 sequences, approximately 15% seen once. Sequenced sample: PBMCs or a T cell subset sorted from them (not recorded which). These receptors all come from a man younger than 35 who had mild COVID-19 (a few samples of this study predate the infection). Cell type and time point are not known.

This chain links TRBV7-2 with TRBJ2-3, with D tentatively TRBD2 (5 bases). V lost 2 bases and J lost 5, with 17 bases in between. The CDR3 contains 16 residues. Per the germline V gene, CDR1 is SGHTA and CDR2 is FQGNSA. The CDR3 region is CASSLSQASPKDTQYF. The CDR3 DNA is TGTGCCAGCAGCTTAAGCCAGGCTAGCCCTAAAGATACGCAGTATTTT.

The CDR3 here is CASSQTHSVSGNTIYF. The CDR3 coding sequence is TGCGCCAGCAGCCAGACGCACTCCGTCTCTGGAAACACCATATATTTT. The chain uses TRBV4-3 and TRBJ1-3; D ambiguous. Trimming removed 3 bases from V and 0 bases from J, with 12 bases in between. There are 16 residues in the CDR3. Germline CDR1 reads LGHNA; CDR2 reads YSLEER.

The chain combines TRBV20-1 with TRBJ2-7, with 11 positions matching TRBD1. With 3 bases clipped from V and 10 bases from J, the junction kept 8 bases outside the gene matches. The CDR3 extends over 13 amino acids. Germline CDR1 DFQATT, CDR2 SNEGSKA (reference sequence). The CDR3 DNA follows: TGCAGTGCTAGTGCGGGACAGGGGGGCGCCCAGTACTTC. It codes for CSASAGQGGAQYF.

This clonotype was seen more than once but under ten times. This rearrangement joins TRBV28 to TRBJ2-7, with D unclear. Trimming pared 7 bases from V and 4 bases from J, leaving 11 bases between. The CDR3 length is 12 residues. Germline assignment: CDR1 MDHEN and CDR2 SYDVKM. The CDR3 protein is CASNTLGYEQYV. The CDR3 DNA follows: TGTGCCAGCAATACTTTGGGTTACGAGCAGTACGTC.

A few counts support this clonotype. The V and J genes are TRBV7-2 and TRBJ2-2; 7 nucleotides match TRBD1. Germline V gene data show CDR1 as SGHTA and CDR2 as FQGNSA. The J segment lost 4 bases and the V segment lost 3 bases, leaving 5 bases of the junction unmatched. The CDR3 contains 15 residues. In nucleotides, the CDR3 is TGTGCCAGCAGCTTGAACAGGGGCCCCACCGGGGAGCTGTTTTTT. Amino acids: CASSLNRGPTGELFF.

In this sample, this clonotype turned up many times. This chain joins TRBV29-1 and TRBJ1-3; TRBD1 is a possible D gene (5 bases). The germline V gene encodes CDR1 SQVTM and CDR2 ANQGSEA. This CDR3 has 13 amino acids. V was pared by 4 bases and J by 0 bases, with 7 bases between. The CDR3 loop is CSVAGGSGNTIYF. CDR3 coding DNA: TGCAGCGTTGCCGGGGGCTCTGGAAACACCATATATTTT.